This TCR beta chain is from a study of shared clonotypes between healthy human individuals. Overall study results and limits: Clonotype sharing across several donors was observed for around 4.5% of naive CD4 clonotypes.

Each subset's genomic DNA was shared equally among a number of immunoSEQ plates. The assay was immunoSEQ multiplex PCR, and TCRdb's table has in-frame clones only and misses some. The sample includes 1,400,000 or so clones, roughly 98.5% of them seen just once. Both subsets, CD45RA+ naive and CD45RA-negative memory, were split from the CD4+ cells. As concerns this clone: Its antigen is unknown.

Material for sequencing was naive CD4+ T cells sorted from blood. Described subset: CD45RA+ positively selected. The receptor was isolated from a man younger than 45 in good health.

CDR3 region: CASSFGTGTSDTQYF. The DNA for the CDR3 is TGTGCCAGCAGCTTTGGGACCGGGACCTCAGATACGCAGTATTTT. The rearrangement uses TRBV11-2 and TRBJ2-3, with D perhaps given as TRBD1 or TRBD2 (5 bases each). Looked up from germline, CDR1 is SGHAT and CDR2 is FQNNGV. The CDR3 extends over 15 amino acids. V was clipped by 3 bases and J by 4 bases, with 14 bases between them.